This T cell receptor (beta chain) was sequenced in a study of cytomegalovirus exposure and HLA in healthy donors. Across the study: In a previous analysis, approximately 110 million unique TCR beta sequences were found from roughly 200 million T cells.

The PCR was carried out with 60 Vbeta primers and 13 Jbeta primers. Clones were sequenced by immunoSEQ multiplex PCR, and TCRdb holds only the in-frame ones, with some missing. The sample lists about 160,000 clones; almost 85% were seen once. This clone was picked up a small number of times. Its specificity is unknown. Overall study findings and caveats: Further analysis, carried out later, found HLA-associated TCR beta chains more clonally expanded than equally common other chains. A missense variant in DCLRE1C was later tied to TCR beta V- and J-gene trimming. An analysis was carried out later, and it reportedly showed fewer N-insertions in an Asian-associated ancestry cluster than the 666-donor mean.

The V end lost 4 bases, the J end lost 0 bases, and 11 bases lay between the germline ends. Per germline, CDR1 SGHDT and CDR2 YYEEEE. This CDR3 region has 15 residues. The sequence was collected from a young man in good health and CMV-seronegative. The chain has TRBV5-6 and TRBJ1-3; D unclear. The sample was PBMCs. CDR3 bases: TGTGCCAGCAGCGCTATGAGGAACTCTGGAAACACCATATATTTT. Its protein product is CASSAMRNSGNTIYF.